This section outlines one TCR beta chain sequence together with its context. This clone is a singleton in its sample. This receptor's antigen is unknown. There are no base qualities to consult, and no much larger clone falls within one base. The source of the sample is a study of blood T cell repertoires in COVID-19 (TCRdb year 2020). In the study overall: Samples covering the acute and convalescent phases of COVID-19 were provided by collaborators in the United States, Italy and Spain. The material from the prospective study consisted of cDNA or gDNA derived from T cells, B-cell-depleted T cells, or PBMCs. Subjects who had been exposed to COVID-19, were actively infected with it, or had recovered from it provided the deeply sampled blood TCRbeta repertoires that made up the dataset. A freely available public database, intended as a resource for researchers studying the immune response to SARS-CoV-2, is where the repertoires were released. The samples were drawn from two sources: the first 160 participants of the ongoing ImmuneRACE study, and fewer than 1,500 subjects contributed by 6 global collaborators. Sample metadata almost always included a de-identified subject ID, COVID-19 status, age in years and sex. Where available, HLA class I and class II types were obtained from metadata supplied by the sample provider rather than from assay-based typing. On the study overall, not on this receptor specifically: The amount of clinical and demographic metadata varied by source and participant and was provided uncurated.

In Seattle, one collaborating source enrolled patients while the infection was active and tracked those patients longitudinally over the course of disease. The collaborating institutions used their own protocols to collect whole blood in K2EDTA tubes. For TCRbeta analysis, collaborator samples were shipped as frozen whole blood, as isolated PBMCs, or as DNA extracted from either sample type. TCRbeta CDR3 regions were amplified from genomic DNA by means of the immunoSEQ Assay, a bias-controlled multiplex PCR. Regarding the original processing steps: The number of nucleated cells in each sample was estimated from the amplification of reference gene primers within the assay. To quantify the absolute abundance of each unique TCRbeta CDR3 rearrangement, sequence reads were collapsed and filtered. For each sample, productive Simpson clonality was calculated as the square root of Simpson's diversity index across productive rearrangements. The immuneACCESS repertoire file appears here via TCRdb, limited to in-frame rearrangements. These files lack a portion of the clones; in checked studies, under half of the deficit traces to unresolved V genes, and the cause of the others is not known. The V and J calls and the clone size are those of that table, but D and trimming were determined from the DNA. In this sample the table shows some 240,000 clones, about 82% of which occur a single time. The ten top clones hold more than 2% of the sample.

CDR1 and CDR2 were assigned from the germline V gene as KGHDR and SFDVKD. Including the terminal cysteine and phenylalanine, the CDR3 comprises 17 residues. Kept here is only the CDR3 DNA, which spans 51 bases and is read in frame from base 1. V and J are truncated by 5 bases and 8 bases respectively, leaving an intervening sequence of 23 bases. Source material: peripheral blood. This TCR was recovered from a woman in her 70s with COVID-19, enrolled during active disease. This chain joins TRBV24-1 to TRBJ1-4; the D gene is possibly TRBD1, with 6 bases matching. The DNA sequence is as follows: TGTGCCACCAGTGTAATCGGGGGGCAGGAGTTAGGAGAAAAACTGTTTTTT. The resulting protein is CATSVIGGQELGEKLFF.